Given below is one T cell receptor beta chain in context. Trimming removed 6 bases at V and 7 bases at J, with 13 bases between. The germline CDR1 and CDR2 sequences are SQVTM and ANQGSEA. The CDR3 extends over 11 amino acids. This record belongs to a study of T cell repertoires in cytomegalovirus infection. The overall study: It can be stated that public TCR beta signatures indicated CMV infection as well as a matching HLA type.

TCRdb ran MiXCR on the reads and lists one entry per CDR3 protein. The sample contains about 180,000 distinct CDR3 sequences, roughly an eighth of which appear only once. The V and J genes are TRBV29-1 and TRBJ2-7; the D gene is possibly TRBD1 (6 bases). The source material was PBMCs. The source of this sequence is a human donor in good health (CMV status not recorded). Some clones in this sample may be carry-over from other donors' samples. CDR3 sequence reads: CSVDGQPEQYF. CDR3 coding DNA: TGCAGCGTGGACGGACAGCCGGAGCAGTACTTC.